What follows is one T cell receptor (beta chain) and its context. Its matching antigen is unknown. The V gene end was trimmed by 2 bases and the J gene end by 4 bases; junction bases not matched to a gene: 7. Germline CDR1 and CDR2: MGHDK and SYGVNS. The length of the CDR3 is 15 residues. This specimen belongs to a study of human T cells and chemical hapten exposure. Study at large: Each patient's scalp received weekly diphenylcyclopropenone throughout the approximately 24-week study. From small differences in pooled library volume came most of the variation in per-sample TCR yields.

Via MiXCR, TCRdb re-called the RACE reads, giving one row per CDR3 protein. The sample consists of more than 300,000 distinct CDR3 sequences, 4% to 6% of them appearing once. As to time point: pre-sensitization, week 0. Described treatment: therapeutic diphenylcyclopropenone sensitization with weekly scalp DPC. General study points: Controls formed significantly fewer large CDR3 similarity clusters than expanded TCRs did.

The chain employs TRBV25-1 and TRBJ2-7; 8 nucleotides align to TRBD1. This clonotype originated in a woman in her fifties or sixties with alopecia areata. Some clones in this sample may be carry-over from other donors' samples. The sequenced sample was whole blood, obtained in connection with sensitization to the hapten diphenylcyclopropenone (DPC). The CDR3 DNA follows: TGTGCCAGCAGTGAAGAACAGGGGGGCGCTTACGAGCAGTACTTC. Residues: CASSEEQGGAYEQYF.